Each of the 17 T cell receptor beta chains below was sequenced from the same sample in a study of cytomegalovirus exposure and HLA in healthy donors (dated by TCRdb to the late 2010s). Libraries were prepared through the immunoSEQ multiplex PCR assay. A mixture of 60 forward primers for TCR Vbeta segments and 13 reverse primers for TCR Jbeta segments was used in the multiplex PCR. TCRdb mirrors the immuneACCESS table, restricted to in-frame sequences. Some clones are absent from its copies; in checked studies, under half trace to an unresolved V gene, and the reason for the others is unknown. The table for this sample lists around 150,000 clones; 72% of them were counted only once. The ten most abundant clones make up less than 2.5% of the sample. Sequencing was done on a sample of PBMCs. The receptors stem from a man aged 35 to 55 in good health and CMV-seronegative.

This chain uses TRBV4-1 with TRBJ1-4, with 9 bases aligning to TRBD1. CDR1 and CDR2 (germline): MGHRA, YSYEKL. The CDR3 is 18 residues long. V was clipped by 2 bases and J by 5 bases; unmatched bases: 12. The CDR3 loop is CASSQPRGTGTGNEKLFF. As DNA, the CDR3 is TGCGCCAGCAGCCAACCTAGGGGAACCGGGACAGGGAATGAAAAACTGTTTTTT.

This clone has a handful of counts. The rearrangement links TRBV6-5 to TRBJ2-7, with D tentatively TRBD1 (6 bases). Trimming stripped 0 bases from V and 2 bases from J, with 11 bases between. Germline CDR1 reads MNHEY; CDR2 reads SVGAGI. The CDR3 is 15 residues long. The CDR3: CASSYSKRGTYEQYF. The DNA of the CDR3 is TGTGCCAGCAGTTACTCGAAGAGGGGGACCTACGAGCAGTACTTC.

V usage is TRBV4-3 and J usage is TRBJ2-1, with 11 bases matching TRBD1. The junction had 10 bases not matched to a gene; V was cut back by 4 bases and J by 8 bases. CDR3 length equals 16 residues. Germline CDR1 is LGHNA and CDR2 is YSLEER. Here the CDR3 reads CASSPLMAGQGDEQFF. The CDR3 DNA follows: TGCGCCAGCAGCCCGTTAATGGCGGGACAGGGGGATGAGCAGTTCTTC.

CDR3 sequence (DNA): TGTGCCAGCAGGGAGAGACTAGCGGTCAAAAACATTCAGTACTTC. This encodes CASRERLAVKNIQYF. The chain recombines TRBV6-5 with TRBJ2-4; 9 nucleotides match TRBD2. The CDR3 has 15 amino acids. J lost 3 bases, V lost 6 bases, and 6 bases had no gene match. Germline CDR1 MNHEY, CDR2 SVGAGI.

In nucleotides, the CDR3 is TGTGCCAGTAACAGCTTTAATCAGCCCCAGCATTTT. Amino acids: CASNSFNQPQHF. The rearrangement links TRBV19 to TRBJ1-5; no definite D call. V lost 7 bases and J lost 4, with 8 bases in between. The CDR3 loop spans 12 amino acids. The V gene's germline CDR1 is LNHDA and CDR2 SQIVND (reference sequence). The full variable domain, completed using reference TRBV19 and TRBJ1-5, is DGGITQSPKYLFRKEGQNVTLSCEQNLNHDAMYWYRQDPGQGLRLIYYSQIVNDFQKGDIAEGYSVSREKKESFPLTVTSAQKNPTAFYLCASNSFNQPQHFGDGTRLSIL.

This sequence joins TRBV15 and TRBJ2-1; 11 positions agree with TRBD2. The CDR3 spans 14 residues. After removal of 8 bases from V and 5 bases from J, the junction contained 5 bases not matched to a gene. Germline V gives CDR1 LNHNV, CDR2 YYDKDF (reference sequence). The chain's CDR3 is CATRVAGGHNEQFF. CDR3 DNA: TGTGCCACCCGGGTAGCGGGGGGGCACAATGAGCAGTTCTTC.

CDR3 amino acids: CASSLMSSGRRGAKNIQYF. The CDR3 DNA reads TGTGCCAGCAGTTTAATGTCTAGCGGGAGGAGGGGTGCCAAAAACATTCAGTACTTC. The rearrangement joins TRBV28 to TRBJ2-4; 11 positions agree with TRBD2. The V and J ends lost 2 bases and 1 base, in that order; junction bases with no gene match: 10. The V gene's germline CDR1 is MDHEN and CDR2 SYDVKM. The CDR3 runs 19 residues.

The CDR3 DNA sequence: TGTGCTAGTGGTCCCTCGCTCCGGAGGGAGACCCAGTACTTC. It codes for CASGPSLRRETQYF. This rearrangement joins TRBV12-5 to TRBJ2-5; TRBD2 might be the D (5 bases). The germline V and J ends were trimmed by 5 bases and 5 bases, with 15 bases remaining between them. From germline, CDR1 is LGHNT and CDR2 FRNRAP. CDR3 length equals 14 residues.

This clone came up a few times. This chain joins TRBV7-9 and TRBJ1-4; 7 bases line up with TRBD1. The CDR3 extends over 17 amino acids. Germline V CDR1 and CDR2: SEHNR, FQNEAQ (reference sequence). Trimming at V came to 1 base and at J to 4 bases, leaving 9 bases not matched to a gene. CDR3 sequence: CASSLVGGGRFNEKLFF. DNA for the CDR3: TGTGCCAGCAGCTTAGTCGGAGGGGGCAGATTTAATGAAAAACTGTTTTTT.

The J gene is TRBJ2-7, the V gene TRBV5-8; D is perhaps TRBD2 (6 bases). The CDR3 runs 14 residues. The V gene's germline CDR1 is SGHTS and CDR2 YDEGEE. Deletions cut 2 bases from V and 3 bases from J, with 12 bases between. The CDR3: CASSFGGNLYEQYF. The CDR3, as DNA: TGTGCCAGCAGCTTTGGCGGGAACCTCTACGAGCAGTACTTC.

This clone has just a few counts. The chain combines TRBV29-1 with TRBJ2-7; TRBD1 might be the D (6 bases). This CDR3 has 13 amino acids. Germline values: CDR1 SQVTM, CDR2 ANQGSEA. V gave up 5 bases and J gave up 9 bases, with 20 bases separating them. The CDR3 spells CSVRQGNSHVQYF. Written as DNA, the CDR3 is TGCAGCGTTCGTCAGGGGAATAGTCACGTGCAGTACTTC.

This clone was recorded a few times. The chain uses TRBV19 and TRBJ1-5, with 7 nucleotides matching TRBD1. The V segment lost 2 bases and the J segment 2 bases; nucleotides outside the gene matches: 3. Looked up from germline, CDR1 is LNHDA and CDR2 is SQIVND (reference sequence). This CDR3 has 15 residues. CDR3 in DNA: TGTGCCAGTAGTATATCAGGGGGAGGCAATCAGCCCCAGCATTTT. Amino acid sequence: CASSISGGGNQPQHF.

This clone was recorded a few times. The CDR3 protein is CASSESETGGQNGYTF. DNA of the CDR3: TGCGCCAGCAGTGAGTCGGAGACAGGGGGCCAGAATGGCTACACCTTC. V gene TRBV10-2 combines with J gene TRBJ1-2, with TRBD1 matching over 10 bases. CDR1 is WSHSY, CDR2 SAAADI, per germline. The junction had 7 bases not matched to a gene; V was cut back by 0 bases and J by 6 bases. This CDR3 spans 16 amino acids.

The J gene is TRBJ1-2, the V gene TRBV6-5, with 9 bases fitting TRBD1. CDR1 and CDR2 (germline): MNHEY, SVGAGI. With 2 bases clipped from V and 7 bases from J, the junction kept 11 bases outside the gene matches. This CDR3 region has 16 residues. The CDR3 is CASSYRSNRGQGGYTF. DNA for the CDR3: TGTGCCAGCAGTTACCGTTCGAACAGGGGGCAGGGTGGCTACACCTTC.

V is TRBV4-1 and J is TRBJ2-7; tentatively, D is TRBD2 (5 bases). Trimming left V 1 base short and J 0 bases short, with 7 bases between. Germline-derived CDR1 and CDR2 are MGHRA and YSYEKL. There are 14 residues in the CDR3. For the CDR3, the DNA is TGCGCCAGCAGCCAAGTGGCGGGCTCCTACGAGCAGTACTTC. This codes for CASSQVAGSYEQYF.

The V and J genes are TRBV7-9 and TRBJ1-1; D unclear. CDR3 length: 13 residues. V shed 5 bases and J shed 7 bases, with 14 bases lying between them. The germline CDR1 and CDR2 sequences are SEHNR and FQNEAQ (reference sequence). This chain's CDR3 is CASSLRRTYEAFF. The CDR3 DNA reads as TGTGCCAGCAGCCTAAGGCGGACTTATGAAGCTTTCTTT.

The gene calls are TRBV11-2 and TRBJ2-7; possible D gene TRBD1, 6 bases. Germline CDR1 reads SGHAT; CDR2 reads FQNNGV. V was clipped by 3 bases and J by 2 bases, with 17 bases between them. The CDR3 has 16 residues. In DNA, the CDR3 is TGTGCCAGCAGCTTGGCGAGGCAGGGGCCCCCCTACGAGCAGTACTTC. It specifies CASSLARQGPPYEQYF.